The sequence of this T cell receptor (beta chain) was determined in a study of blood T cell repertoires in COVID-19. Across the whole study: In each case, the material was cDNA or gDNA derived from T cells, B-cell-depleted T cells, or PBMCs.

Per the authors' pipeline: Cell counts per sample came from amplifying reference gene primers. The protocol was immunoSEQ multiplex PCR, while the TCRdb copy is restricted to in-frame clones and leaves out a portion. V, J and clone size are taken as reported in that table, and D and trimming were inferred from the DNA itself. This table holds some 290,000 clones, approximately 90% found once. Germline V CDR1 and CDR2: SNHLY, FYNNEI. The CDR3 contains 20 residues. V lost 0 bases, J lost 0 bases, and 11 bases stayed unmatched. The chain links TRBV2 to TRBJ2-2; 9 bases agree with TRBD2. The source of this sequence is a man aged 18 to 29 with active or convalescent COVID-19. Sequenced material: peripheral blood. The CDR3, as DNA: TGTGCCAGCAGTGAAGCCGGAAGCGGGGGGCGCCCTTCGAACACCGGGGAGCTGTTTTTT. It yields the protein CASSEAGSGGRPSNTGELFF.